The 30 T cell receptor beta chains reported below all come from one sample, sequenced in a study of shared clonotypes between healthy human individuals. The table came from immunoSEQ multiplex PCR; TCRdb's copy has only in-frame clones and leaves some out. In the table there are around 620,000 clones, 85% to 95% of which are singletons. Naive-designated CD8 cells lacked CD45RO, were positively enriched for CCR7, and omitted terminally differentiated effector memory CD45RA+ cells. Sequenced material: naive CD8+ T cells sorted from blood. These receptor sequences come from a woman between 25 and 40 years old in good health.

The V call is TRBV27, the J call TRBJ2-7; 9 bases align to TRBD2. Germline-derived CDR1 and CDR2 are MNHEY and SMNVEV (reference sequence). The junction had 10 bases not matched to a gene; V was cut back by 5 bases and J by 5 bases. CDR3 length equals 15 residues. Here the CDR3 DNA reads TGTGCCAGCAGTCCCTCAGCGGGAGGTATCCACGAGCAGTACTTC. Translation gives CASSPSAGGIHEQYF.

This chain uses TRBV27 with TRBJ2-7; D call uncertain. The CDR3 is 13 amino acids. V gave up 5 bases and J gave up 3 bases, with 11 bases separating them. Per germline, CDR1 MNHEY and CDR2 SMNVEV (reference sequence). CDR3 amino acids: CASSPGRHYEQYF. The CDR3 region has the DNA TGTGCCAGCAGTCCCGGCCGCCACTACGAGCAGTACTTC.

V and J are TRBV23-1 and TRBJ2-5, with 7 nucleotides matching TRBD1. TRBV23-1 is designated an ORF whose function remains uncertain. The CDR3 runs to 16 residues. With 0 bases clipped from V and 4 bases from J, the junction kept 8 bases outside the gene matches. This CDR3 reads CASSQSPWTGGETQYF. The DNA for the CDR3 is TGCGCCAGCAGTCAATCCCCCTGGACAGGAGGAGAGACCCAGTACTTC.

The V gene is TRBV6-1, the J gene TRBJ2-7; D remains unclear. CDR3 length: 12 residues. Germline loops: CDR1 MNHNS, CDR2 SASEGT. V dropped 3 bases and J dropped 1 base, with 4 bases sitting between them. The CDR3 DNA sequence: TGTGCCAGCAGTGACAGATCCTACGAGCAGTACTTC. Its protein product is CASSDRSYEQYF.

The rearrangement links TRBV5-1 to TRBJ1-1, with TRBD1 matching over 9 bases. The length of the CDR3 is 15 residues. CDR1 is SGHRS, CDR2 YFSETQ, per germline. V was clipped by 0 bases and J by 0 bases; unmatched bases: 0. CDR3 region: CASSLGDRVNTEAFF. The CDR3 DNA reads TGCGCCAGCAGCTTGGGGGACAGGGTGAACACTGAAGCTTTCTTT.

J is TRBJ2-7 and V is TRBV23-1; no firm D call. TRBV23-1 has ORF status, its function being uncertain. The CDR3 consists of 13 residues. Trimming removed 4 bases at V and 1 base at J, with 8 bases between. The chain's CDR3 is CASSPRLSYEQYF. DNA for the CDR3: TGCGCCAGCAGTCCCAGACTTTCCTACGAGCAGTACTTC.

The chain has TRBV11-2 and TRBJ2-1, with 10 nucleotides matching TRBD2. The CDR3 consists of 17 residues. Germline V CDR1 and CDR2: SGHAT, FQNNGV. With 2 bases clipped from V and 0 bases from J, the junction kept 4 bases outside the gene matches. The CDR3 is CASSLSGGVSSYNEQFF. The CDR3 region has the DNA TGTGCCAGCAGCTTAAGCGGGGGGGTGAGCTCCTACAATGAGCAGTTCTTC.

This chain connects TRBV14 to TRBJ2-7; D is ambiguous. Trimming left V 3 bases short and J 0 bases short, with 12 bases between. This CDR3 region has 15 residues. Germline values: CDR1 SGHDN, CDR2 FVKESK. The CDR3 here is CASSQSKYGSYEQYF. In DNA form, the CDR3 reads TGTGCCAGCAGCCAGAGTAAATACGGCTCCTACGAGCAGTACTTC.

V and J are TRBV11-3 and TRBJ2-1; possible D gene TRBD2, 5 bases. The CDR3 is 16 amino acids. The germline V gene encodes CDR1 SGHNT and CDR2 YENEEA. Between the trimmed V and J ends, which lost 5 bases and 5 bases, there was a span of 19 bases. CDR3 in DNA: TGTGCCAGCAGCCGCATCGGCGAGGGTAACGACAATGAGCAGTTCTTC. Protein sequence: CASSRIGEGNDNEQFF.

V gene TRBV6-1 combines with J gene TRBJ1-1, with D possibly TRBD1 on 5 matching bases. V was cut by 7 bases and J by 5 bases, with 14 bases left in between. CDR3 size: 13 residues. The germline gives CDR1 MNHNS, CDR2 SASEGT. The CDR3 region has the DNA TGTGCCAGCATTAAATGGGGGTTGACTGAAGCTTTCTTT. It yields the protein CASIKWGLTEAFF.

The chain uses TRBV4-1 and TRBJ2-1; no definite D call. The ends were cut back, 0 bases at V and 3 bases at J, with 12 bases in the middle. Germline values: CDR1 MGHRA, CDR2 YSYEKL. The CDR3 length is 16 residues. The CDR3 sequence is CASSQEGGSHYNEQFF. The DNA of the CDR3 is TGCGCCAGCAGCCAAGAAGGCGGAAGCCACTACAATGAGCAGTTCTTC.

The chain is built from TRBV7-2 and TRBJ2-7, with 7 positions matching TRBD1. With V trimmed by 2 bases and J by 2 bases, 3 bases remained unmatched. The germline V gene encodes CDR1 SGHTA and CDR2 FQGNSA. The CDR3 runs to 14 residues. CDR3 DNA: TGTGCCAGCAGCTTACAGGGGGTCCCCTACGAGCAGTACTTC. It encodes CASSLQGVPYEQYF.

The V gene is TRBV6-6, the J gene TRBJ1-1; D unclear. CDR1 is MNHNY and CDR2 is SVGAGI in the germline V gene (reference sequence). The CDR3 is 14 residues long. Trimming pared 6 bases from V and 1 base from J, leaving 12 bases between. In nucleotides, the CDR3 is TGTGCCAGCAGGCTGACCCCGGGGAACACTGAAGCTTTCTTT. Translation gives CASRLTPGNTEAFF.

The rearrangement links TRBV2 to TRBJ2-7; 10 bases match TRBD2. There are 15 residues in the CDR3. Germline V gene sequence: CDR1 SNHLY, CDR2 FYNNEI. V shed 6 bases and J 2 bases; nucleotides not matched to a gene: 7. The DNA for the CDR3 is TGTGCCAGCAGCCCTAGCGGGGGACTGACCTACGAGCAGTACTTC. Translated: CASSPSGGLTYEQYF. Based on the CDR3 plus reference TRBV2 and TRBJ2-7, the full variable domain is EPEVTQTPSHQVTQMGQEVILRCVPISNHLYFYWYRQILGQKVEFLVSFYNNEISEKSEIFDDQFSVERPDGSNFTLKIRSTKLEDSAMYFCASSPSGGLTYEQYFGPGTRLTVT.

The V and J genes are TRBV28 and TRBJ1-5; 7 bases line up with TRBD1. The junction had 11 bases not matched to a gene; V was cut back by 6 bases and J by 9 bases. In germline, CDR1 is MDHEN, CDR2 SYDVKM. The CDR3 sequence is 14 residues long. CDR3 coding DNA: TGTGCCAGCAGGCTCTTTGACAGGGAAGGGCCCCAGCATTTT. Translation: CASRLFDREGPQHF.

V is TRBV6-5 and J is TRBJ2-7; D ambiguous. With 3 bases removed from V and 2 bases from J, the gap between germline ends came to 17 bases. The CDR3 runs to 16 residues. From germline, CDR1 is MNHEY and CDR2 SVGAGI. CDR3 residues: CASSYRDNALTYEQYF. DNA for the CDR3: TGTGCCAGCAGTTATCGCGACAACGCCTTAACCTACGAGCAGTACTTC.

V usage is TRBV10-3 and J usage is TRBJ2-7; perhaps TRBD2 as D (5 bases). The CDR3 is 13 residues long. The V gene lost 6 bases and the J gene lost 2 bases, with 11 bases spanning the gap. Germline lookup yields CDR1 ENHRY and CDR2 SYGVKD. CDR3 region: CAIRGAVPYEQYF. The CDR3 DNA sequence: TGTGCCATCAGGGGAGCGGTCCCCTACGAGCAGTACTTC.

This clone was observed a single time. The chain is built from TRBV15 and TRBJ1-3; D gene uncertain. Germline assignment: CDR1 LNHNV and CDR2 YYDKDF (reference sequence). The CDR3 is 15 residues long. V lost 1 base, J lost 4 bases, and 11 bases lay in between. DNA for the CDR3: TGTGCCACCAGCAGAGGGGCGGGCCAAGGAAACACCATATATTTT. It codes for CATSRGAGQGNTIYF.

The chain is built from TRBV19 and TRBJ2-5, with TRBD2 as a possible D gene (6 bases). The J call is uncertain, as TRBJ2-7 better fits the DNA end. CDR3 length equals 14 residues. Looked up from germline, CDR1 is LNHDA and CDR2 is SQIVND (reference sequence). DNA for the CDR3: TGTGCCAGTAGCCCGCGTGGAGGGATATACGAGCAGTACTTC. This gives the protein CASSPRGGIYEQYF.

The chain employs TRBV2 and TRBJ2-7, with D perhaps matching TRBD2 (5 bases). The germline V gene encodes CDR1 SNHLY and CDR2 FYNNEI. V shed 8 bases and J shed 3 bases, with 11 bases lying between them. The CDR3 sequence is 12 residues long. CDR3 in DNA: TGTGCCAGCGGGAGTAGTATCTACGAGCAGTACTTC. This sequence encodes CASGSSIYEQYF.

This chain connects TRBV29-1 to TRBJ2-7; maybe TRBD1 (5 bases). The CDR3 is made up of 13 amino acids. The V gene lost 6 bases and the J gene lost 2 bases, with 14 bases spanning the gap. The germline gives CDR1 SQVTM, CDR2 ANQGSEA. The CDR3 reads CSVVGHGPYEQYF. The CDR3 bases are TGCAGCGTCGTAGGACACGGTCCCTACGAGCAGTACTTC.

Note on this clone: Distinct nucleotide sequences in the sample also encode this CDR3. The CDR3 region has the DNA TGTGCCAGCAGTCCCTGGACAGGGGGCGAGCAGTACTTC. Its protein product is CASSPWTGGEQYF. The chain recombines TRBV27 with TRBJ2-7, with 10 bases identical to TRBD1. Germline CDR1 and CDR2: MNHEY and SMNVEV (reference sequence). V shed 5 bases, J shed 6 bases, and the junction held 4 bases outside the gene matches. The CDR3 runs to 13 residues.

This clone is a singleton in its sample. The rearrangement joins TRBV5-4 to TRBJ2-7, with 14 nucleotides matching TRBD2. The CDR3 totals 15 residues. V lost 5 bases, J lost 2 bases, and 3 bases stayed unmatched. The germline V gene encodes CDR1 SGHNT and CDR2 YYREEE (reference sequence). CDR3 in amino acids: CASSWGLAGAYEQYF. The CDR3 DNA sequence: TGTGCCAGCAGTTGGGGACTAGCGGGAGCCTACGAGCAGTACTTC.

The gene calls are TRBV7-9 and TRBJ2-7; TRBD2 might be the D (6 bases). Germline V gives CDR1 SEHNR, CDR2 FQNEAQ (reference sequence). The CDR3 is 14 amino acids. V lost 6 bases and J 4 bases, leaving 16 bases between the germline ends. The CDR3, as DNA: TGTGCCAGCAGTTCGGACTTCGGGGGTTACGAGCAGTACTTC. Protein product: CASSSDFGGYEQYF.

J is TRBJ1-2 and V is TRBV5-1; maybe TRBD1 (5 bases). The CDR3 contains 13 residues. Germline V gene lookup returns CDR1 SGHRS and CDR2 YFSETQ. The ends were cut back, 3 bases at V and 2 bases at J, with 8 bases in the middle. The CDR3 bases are TGCGCCAGCAGCTATCACAGGAACTATGGCTACACCTTC. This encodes CASSYHRNYGYTF.

The CDR3 spells CASSFTSGYGYTF. CDR3 sequence (DNA): TGCGCCAGCAGCTTCACATCGGGCTATGGCTACACCTTC. This chain uses TRBV5-1 with TRBJ1-2; the D is unclear. Trimming took off 2 bases at V and 4 bases at J, with 9 bases between the two ends. This CDR3 region has 13 residues. CDR1 and CDR2 from the germline V gene are SGHRS and YFSETQ.

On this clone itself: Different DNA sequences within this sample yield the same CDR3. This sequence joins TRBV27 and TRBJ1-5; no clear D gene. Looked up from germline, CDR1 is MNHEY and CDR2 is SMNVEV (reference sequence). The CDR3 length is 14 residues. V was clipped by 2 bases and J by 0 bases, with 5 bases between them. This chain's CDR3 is CASSLRNSNQPQHF. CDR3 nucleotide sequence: TGTGCCAGCAGTTTACGGAATAGCAATCAGCCCCAGCATTTT.

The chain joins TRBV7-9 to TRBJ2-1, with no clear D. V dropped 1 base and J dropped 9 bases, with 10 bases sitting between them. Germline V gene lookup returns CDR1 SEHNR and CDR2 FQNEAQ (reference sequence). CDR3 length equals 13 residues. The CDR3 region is CASSLEDVSEQFF. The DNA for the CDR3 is TGTGCCAGCAGCTTAGAGGACGTAAGTGAGCAGTTCTTC.

The CDR3 bases are TGTGCCAGCAGTGAATTAGGACAGGGGCATCAGCCCCAGCATTTT. Translation gives CASSELGQGHQPQHF. The chain recombines TRBV6-1 with TRBJ1-5; 9 positions match TRBD1. The germline CDR1 and CDR2 sequences are MNHNS and SASEGT. The trim removed 2 bases at V and 5 bases at J, leaving 4 bases unmatched. There are 15 residues in the CDR3.

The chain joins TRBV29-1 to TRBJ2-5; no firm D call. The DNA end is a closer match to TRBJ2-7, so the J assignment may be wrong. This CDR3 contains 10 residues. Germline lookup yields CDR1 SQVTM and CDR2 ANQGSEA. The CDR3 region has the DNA TGCAGCTTGGAAGCCTACGAGCAGTACTTC. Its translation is CSLEAYEQYF.